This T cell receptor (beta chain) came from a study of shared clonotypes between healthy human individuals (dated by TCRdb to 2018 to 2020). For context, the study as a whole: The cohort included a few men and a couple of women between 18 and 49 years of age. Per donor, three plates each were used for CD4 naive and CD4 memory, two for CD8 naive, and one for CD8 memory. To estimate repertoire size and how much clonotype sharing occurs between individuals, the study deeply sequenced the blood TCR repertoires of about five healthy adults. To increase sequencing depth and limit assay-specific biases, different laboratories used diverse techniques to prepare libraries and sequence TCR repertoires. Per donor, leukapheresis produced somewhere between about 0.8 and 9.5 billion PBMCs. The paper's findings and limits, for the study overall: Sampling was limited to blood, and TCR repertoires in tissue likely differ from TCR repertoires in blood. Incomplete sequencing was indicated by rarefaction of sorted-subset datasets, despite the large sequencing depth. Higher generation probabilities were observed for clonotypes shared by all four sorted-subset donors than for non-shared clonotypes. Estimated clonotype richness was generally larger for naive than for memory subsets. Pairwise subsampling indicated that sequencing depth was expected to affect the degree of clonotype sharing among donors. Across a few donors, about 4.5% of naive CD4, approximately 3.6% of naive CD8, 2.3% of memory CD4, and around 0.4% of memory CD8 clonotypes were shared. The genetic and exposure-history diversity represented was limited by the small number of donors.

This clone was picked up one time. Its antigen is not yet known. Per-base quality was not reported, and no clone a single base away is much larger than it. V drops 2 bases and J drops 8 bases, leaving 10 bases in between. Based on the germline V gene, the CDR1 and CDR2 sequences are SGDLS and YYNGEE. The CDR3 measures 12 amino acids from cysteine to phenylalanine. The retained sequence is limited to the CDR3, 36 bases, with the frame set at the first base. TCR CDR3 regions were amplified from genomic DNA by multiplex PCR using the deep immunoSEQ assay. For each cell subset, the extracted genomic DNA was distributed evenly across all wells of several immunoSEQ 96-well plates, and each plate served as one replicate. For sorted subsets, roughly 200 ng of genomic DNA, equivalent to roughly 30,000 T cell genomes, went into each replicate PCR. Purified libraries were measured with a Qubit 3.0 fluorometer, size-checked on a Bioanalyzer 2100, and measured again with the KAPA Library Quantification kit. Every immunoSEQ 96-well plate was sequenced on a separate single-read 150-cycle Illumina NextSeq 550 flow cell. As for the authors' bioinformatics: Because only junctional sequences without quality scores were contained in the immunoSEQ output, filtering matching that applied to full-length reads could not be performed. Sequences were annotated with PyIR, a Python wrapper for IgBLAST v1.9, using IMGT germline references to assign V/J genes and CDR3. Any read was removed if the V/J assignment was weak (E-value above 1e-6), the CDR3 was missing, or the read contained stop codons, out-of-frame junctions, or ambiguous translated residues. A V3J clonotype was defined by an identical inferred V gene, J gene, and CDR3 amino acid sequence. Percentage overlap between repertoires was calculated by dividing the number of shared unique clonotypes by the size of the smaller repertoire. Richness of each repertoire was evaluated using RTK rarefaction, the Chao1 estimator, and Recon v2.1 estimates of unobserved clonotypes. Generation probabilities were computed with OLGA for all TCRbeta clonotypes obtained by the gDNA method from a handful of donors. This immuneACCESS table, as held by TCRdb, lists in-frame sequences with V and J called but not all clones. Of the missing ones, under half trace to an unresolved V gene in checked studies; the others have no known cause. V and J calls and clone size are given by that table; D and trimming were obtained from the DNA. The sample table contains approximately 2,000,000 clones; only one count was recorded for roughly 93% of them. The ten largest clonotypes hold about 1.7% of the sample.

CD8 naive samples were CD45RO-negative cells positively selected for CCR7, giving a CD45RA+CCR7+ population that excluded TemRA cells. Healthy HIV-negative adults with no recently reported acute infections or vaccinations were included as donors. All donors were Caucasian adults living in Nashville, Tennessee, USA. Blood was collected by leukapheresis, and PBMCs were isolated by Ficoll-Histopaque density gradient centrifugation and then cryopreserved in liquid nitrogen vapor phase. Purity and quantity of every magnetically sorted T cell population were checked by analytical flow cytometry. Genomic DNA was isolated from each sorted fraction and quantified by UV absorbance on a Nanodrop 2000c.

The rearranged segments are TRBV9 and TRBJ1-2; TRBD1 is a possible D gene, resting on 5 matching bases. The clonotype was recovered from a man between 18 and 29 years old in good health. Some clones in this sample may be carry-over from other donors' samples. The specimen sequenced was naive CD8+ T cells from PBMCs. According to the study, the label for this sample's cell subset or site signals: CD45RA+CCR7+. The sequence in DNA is TGTGCCAGCAGCGTCCGGGGCGAGGGCTACACCTTC. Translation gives CASSVRGEGYTF.